This T cell receptor (beta chain) was captured in a study of cytomegalovirus exposure and HLA in healthy donors. 60 Vbeta and 13 Jbeta primers were used in PCR. The assay was immunoSEQ multiplex PCR, and TCRdb's table has in-frame clones only and misses some. The table records fewer than 110,000 clones, roughly 79% of them present only once. Trimming shortened V by 6 bases and J by 3 bases, and 11 bases separated the two germline ends. Germline loops: CDR1 SQVTM, CDR2 ANQGSEA. This CDR3 has 13 amino acids. In this sample, this clone turned up a few times. Its antigen is undetermined. Study conclusions and caveats: Being productive about 87% or about 30% of the time was typical of most TCR beta V segments in an earlier analysis. Most TCR sequences were uncommon, yet certain public TCRs appeared in many donors. Reports showed the classifier diagnosing cytomegalovirus status with high specificity and sensitivity. Sequences of the TCR beta chain were said to predict the HLA-A and HLA-B alleles of most subjects accurately.

The V call is TRBV29-1, the J call TRBJ2-2; the D gene is possibly TRBD1 (5 bases). The sequence was collected from a man in his fifties in good health and CMV-seropositive. Sequencing was performed on PBMCs. CDR3 DNA: TGCAGCGTAGACACAGGTTACACCGGGGAGCTGTTTTTT. This translates into CSVDTGYTGELFF.